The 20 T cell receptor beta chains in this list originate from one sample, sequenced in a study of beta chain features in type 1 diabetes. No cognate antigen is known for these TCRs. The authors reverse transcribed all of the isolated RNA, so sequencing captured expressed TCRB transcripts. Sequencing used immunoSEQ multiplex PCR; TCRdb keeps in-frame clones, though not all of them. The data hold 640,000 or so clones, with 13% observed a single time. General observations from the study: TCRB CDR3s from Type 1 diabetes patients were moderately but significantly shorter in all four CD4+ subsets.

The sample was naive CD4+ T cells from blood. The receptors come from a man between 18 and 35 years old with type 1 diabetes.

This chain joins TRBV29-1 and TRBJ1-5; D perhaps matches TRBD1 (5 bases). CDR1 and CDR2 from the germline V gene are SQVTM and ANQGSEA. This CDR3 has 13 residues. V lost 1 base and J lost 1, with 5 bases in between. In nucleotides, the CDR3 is TGCAGCGTTGAAGGGGGGAGCAATCAGCCCCAGCATTTT. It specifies CSVEGGSNQPQHF.

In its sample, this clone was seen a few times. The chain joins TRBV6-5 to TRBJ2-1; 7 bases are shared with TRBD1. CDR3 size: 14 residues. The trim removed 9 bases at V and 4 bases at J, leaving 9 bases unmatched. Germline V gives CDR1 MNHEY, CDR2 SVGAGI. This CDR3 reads CASSGGQVYNEQFF. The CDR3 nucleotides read TGTGCCAGTTCCGGAGGACAGGTATACAATGAGCAGTTCTTC.

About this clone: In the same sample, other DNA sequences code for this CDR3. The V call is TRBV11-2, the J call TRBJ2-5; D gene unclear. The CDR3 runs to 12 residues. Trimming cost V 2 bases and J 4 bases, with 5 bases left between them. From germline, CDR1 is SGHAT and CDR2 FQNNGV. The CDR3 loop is CASSLISETQYF. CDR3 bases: TGTGCCAGCAGCTTAATATCAGAGACCCAGTACTTC.

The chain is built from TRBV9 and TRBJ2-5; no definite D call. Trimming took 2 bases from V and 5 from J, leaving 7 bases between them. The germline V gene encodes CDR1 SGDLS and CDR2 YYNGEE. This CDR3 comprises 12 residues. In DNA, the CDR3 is TGTGCCAGCAGCGTTTACGGGGAGACCCAGTACTTC. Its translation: CASSVYGETQYF.

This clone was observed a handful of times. The CDR3 protein is CASSIRGGQNTEAFF. The CDR3 DNA reads as TGTGCCAGTAGTATTAGAGGGGGACAGAACACTGAAGCTTTCTTT. This chain uses TRBV19 with TRBJ1-1; possibly TRBD1 for D (6 bases). Trimming pared 3 bases from V and 1 base from J, leaving 12 bases between. Per the germline V gene, CDR1 is LNHDA and CDR2 is SQIVND (reference sequence). The CDR3 has 15 residues. Looking up the rest from reference TRBV19 and TRBJ1-1 gives the full variable domain: DGGITQSPKYLFRKEGQNVTLSCEQNLNHDAMYWYRQDPGQGLRLIYYSQIVNDFQKGDIAEGYSVSREKKESFPLTVTSAQKNPTAFYLCASSIRGGQNTEAFFGQGTRLTVV.

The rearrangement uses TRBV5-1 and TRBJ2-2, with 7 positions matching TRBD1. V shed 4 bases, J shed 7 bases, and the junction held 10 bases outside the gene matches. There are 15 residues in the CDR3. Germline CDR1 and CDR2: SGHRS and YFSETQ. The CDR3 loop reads CASSPGQNWSGELFF. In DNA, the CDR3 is TGCGCCAGCAGCCCGGGACAGAACTGGAGCGGGGAGCTGTTTTTT.

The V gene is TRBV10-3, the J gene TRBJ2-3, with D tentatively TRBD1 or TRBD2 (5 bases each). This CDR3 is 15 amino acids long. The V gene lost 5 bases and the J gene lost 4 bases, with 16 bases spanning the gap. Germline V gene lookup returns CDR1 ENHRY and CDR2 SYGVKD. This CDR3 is CAISSPGAGPDTQYF. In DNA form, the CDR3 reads TGTGCCATCAGTTCACCCGGGGCGGGTCCAGATACGCAGTATTTT.

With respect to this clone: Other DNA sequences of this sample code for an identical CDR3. In nucleotides, the CDR3 is TGTGCCTGGAGTGTACACCGAGAGACCCAGTACTTC. Protein sequence: CAWSVHRETQYF. The V gene is TRBV30, the J gene TRBJ2-5; the D is unclear. CDR3 length: 12 amino acids. Trimming took 0 bases from V and 4 from J, leaving 6 bases between them. CDR1 and CDR2 (germline): GTSNPN, SVGIG (reference sequence).

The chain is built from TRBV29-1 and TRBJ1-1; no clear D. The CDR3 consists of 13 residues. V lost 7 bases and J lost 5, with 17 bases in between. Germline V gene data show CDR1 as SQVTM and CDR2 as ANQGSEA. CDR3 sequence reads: CSARVSGGTEAFF. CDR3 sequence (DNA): TGCAGCGCAAGGGTCTCGGGTGGGACTGAAGCTTTCTTT.

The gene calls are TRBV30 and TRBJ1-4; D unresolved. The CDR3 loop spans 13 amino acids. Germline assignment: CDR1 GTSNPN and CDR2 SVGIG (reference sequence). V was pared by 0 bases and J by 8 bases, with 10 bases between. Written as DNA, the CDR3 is TGTGCCTGGAGTGTAGATCCAAGGGAAAAACTGTTTTTT. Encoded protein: CAWSVDPREKLFF.

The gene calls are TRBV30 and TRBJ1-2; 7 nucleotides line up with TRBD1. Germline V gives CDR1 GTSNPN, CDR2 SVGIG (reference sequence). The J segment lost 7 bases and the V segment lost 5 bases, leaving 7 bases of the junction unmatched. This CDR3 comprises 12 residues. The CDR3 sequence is CAWDRDESGYTF. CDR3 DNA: TGTGCCTGGGACAGGGATGAAAGTGGCTACACCTTC.

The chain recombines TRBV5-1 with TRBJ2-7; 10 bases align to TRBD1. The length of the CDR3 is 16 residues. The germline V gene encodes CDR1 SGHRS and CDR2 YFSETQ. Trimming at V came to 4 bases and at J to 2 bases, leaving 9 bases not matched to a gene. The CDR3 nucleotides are TGCGCCAGCAGCCTCTTGGACAGGGGGTATCCCTACGAGCAGTACTTC. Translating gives CASSLLDRGYPYEQYF.

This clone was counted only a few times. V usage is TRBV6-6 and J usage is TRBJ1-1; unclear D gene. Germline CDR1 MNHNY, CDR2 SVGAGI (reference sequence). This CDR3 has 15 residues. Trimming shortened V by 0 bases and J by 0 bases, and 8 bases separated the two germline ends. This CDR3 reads CASSYSGSMNTEAFF. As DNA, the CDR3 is TGTGCCAGCAGTTACTCAGGCTCCATGAACACTGAAGCTTTCTTT.

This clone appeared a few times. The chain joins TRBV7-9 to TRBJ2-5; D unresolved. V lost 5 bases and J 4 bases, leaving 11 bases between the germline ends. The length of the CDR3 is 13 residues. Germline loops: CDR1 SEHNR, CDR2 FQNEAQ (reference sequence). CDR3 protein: CASSKGIGETQYF. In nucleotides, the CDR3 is TGTGCCAGCAGCAAGGGTATCGGAGAGACCCAGTACTTC.

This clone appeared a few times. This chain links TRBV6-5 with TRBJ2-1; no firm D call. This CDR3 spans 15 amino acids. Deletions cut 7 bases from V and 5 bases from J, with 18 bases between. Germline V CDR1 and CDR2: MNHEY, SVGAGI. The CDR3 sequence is CASTLNTDGHNEQFF. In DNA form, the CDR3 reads TGTGCCAGCACCCTAAACACGGACGGACACAATGAGCAGTTCTTC.

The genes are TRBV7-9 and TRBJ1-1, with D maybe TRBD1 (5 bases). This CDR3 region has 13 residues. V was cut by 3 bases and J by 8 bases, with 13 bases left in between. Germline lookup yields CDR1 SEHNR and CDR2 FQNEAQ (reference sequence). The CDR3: CASSFLGTSEAFF. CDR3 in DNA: TGTGCCAGCAGCTTTCTTGGGACTTCCGAAGCTTTCTTT.

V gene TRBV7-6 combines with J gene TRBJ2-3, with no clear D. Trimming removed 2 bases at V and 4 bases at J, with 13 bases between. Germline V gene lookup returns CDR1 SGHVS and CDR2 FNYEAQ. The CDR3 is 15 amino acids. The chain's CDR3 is CASSLRTLQADTQYF. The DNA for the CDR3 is TGTGCCAGCAGCTTACGGACCCTTCAGGCAGATACGCAGTATTTT.

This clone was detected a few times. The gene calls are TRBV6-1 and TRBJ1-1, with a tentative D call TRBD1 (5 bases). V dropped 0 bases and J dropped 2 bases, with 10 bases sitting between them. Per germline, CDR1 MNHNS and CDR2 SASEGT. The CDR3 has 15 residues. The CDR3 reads CASSEALQGNTEAFF. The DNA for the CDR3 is TGTGCCAGCAGTGAAGCGCTTCAGGGAAACACTGAAGCTTTCTTT.

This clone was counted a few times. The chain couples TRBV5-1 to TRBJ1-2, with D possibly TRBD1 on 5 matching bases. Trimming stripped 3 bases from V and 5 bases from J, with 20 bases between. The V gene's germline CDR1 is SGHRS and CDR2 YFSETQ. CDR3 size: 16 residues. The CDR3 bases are TGCGCCAGCAGCTCGAAGACAGAAAATCTACCGTATGGCTACACCTTC. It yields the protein CASSSKTENLPYGYTF.

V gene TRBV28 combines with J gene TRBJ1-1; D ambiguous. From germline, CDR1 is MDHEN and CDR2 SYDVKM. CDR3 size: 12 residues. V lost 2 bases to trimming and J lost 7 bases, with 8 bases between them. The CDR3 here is CASSLMGIEAFF. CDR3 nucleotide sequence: TGTGCCAGCAGTTTAATGGGGATTGAAGCTTTCTTT.